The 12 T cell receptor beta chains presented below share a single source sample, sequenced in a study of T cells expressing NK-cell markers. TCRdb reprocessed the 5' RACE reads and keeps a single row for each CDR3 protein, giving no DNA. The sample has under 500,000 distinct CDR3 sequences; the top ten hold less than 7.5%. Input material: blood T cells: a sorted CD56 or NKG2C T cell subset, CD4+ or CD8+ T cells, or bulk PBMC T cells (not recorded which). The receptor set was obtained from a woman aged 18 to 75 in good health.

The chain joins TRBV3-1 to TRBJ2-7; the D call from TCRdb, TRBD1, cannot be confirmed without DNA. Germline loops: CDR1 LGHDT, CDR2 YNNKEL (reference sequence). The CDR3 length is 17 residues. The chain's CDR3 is CASSQDGAGRIPYEQYF.

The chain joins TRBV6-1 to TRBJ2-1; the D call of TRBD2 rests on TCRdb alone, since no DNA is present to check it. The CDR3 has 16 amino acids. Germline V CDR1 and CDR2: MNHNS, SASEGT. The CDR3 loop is CASSGLAGAPLNEQFF.

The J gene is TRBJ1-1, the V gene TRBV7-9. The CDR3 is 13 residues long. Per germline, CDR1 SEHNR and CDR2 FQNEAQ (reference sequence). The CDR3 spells CASSPFGNTEAFF.

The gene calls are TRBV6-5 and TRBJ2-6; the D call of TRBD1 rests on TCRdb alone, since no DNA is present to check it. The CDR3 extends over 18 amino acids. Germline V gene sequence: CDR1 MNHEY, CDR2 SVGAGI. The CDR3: CASSYGVLSPVGANVLTF.

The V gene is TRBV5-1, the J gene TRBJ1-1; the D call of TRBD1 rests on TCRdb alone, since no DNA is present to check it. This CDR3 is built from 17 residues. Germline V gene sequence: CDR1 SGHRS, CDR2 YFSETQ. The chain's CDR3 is CASSLGSTGASNTEAFF.

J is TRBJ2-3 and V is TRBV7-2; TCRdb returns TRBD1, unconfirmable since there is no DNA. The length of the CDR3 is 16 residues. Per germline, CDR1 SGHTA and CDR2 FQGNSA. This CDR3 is CASSSGVSPSTDTQYF.

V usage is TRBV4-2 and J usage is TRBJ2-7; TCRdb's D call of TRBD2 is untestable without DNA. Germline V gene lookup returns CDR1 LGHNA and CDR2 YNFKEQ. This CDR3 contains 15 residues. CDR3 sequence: CASSQGGGTTYEQYF.

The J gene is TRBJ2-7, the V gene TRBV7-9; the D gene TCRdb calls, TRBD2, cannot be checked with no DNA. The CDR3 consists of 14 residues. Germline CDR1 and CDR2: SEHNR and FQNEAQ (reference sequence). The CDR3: CASSPSSTTYEQYF.

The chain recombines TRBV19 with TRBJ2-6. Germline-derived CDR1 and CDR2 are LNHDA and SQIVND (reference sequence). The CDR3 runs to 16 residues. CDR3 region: CASKLQYFSGANVLTF.

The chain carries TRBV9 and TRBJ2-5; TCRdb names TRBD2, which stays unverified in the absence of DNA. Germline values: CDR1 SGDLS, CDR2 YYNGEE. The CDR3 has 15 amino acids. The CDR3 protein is CASSLGAGGSETQYF.

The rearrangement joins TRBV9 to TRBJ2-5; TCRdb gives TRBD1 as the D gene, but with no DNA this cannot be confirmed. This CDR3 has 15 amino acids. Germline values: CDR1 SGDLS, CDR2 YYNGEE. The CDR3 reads CASSFRDRAGETQYF.

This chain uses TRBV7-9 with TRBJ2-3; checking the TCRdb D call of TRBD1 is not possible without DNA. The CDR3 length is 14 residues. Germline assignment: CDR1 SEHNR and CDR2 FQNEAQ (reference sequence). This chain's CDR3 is CASSRGQGSDTQYF. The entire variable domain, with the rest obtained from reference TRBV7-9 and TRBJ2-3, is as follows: DTGVSQNPRHKITKRGQNVTFRCDPISEHNRLYWYRQTLGQGPEFLTYFQNEAQLEKSRLLSDRFSAERPKGSFSTLEIQRTEQGDSAMYLCASSRGQGSDTQYFGPGTRLTVL.